The next 17 T cell receptor beta chains were all read from a single sample in a study of identical twins' blood T cells. TCRdb analysed the 5' RACE reads with MiXCR anew, one entry per CDR3 protein. The sample lists 350,000 to 450,000 distinct CDR3 sequences; about 28% were seen once. Sequencing used PBMCs. The receptor set was obtained from a woman aged 18 to 55 in good health.

A note on this clonotype: No conserved phenylalanine or tryptophan ends this CDR3, so it is likely a read error. This chain connects TRBV6-2 or TRBV6-3 to TRBJ1-5, with a tentative D call TRBD1 (5 bases). The ends were cut back, 5 bases at V and 11 bases at J, with 22 bases in the middle. This CDR3 has 15 amino acids. Looked up from germline, CDR1 is MNHEY and CDR2 is SVGEGT. The CDR3 is CASSLRDLGVGTQHL. CDR3 DNA sequence: TGTGCCAGCAGTCTCCGGGACTTAGGGGTAGGGACCCAGCATCTT.

The genes are TRBV5-1 and TRBJ2-2; the D gene could be TRBD1 or TRBD2 (5 bases each). Germline CDR1 is SGHRS and CDR2 is YFSETQ. The CDR3 sequence is 16 residues long. Trimming cost V 4 bases and J 2 bases, with 15 bases left between them. CDR3 sequence: CASSMTAGTNTGELFF. In nucleotides, the CDR3 is TGCGCCAGCAGCATGACGGCCGGGACCAACACCGGGGAGCTGTTTTTT.

The chain couples TRBV19 to TRBJ1-4; possible D gene TRBD1, 5 bases. The germline gives CDR1 LNHDA, CDR2 SQIVND (reference sequence). This CDR3 comprises 17 residues. With 7 bases removed from V and 8 bases from J, the gap between germline ends came to 26 bases. CDR3 DNA sequence: TGTGCCAGTACCCCAGATCGGCGCCCGAGAGGGGCGGAAAAACTGTTTTTT. It is translated as CASTPDRRPRGAEKLFF.

V and J are TRBV5-1 and TRBJ2-7; 9 bases align to TRBD1. Germline CDR1 is SGHRS and CDR2 is YFSETQ. V shed 1 base, J shed 3 bases, and the junction held 5 bases outside the gene matches. There are 15 residues in the CDR3. CDR3 in DNA: TGCGCCAGCAGCTTGATTACGACAGGGGGCTACGAGCAGTACTTC. It specifies CASSLITTGGYEQYF. The full variable domain, completed using reference TRBV5-1 and TRBJ2-7, is KAGVTQTPRYLIKTRGQQVTLSCSPISGHRSVSWYQQTPGQGLQFLFEYFSETQRNKGNFPGRFSGRQFSNSRSEMNVSTLELGDSALYLCASSLITTGGYEQYFGPGTRLTVT.

The gene calls are TRBV5-4 and TRBJ2-1; 14 bases align to TRBD2. The CDR3 has 19 residues. CDR1 is SGHNT, CDR2 YYREEE, per germline (reference sequence). V gave up 4 bases and J gave up 1 base; unmatched junction bases: 10. The CDR3 loop reads CASSPRTSGGPLSYNEQFF. CDR3 in DNA: TGTGCCAGCAGCCCCCGGACTAGCGGGGGGCCTCTTTCCTACAATGAGCAGTTCTTC.

This clonotype was seen repeatedly, ten times or more. This chain links TRBV14 with TRBJ1-4, with D tentatively TRBD1 (5 bases). V was clipped by 1 base and J by 7 bases, with 7 bases between them. The CDR3 loop spans 13 amino acids. The germline V gene has CDR1 SGHDN and CDR2 FVKESK. Here the CDR3 DNA reads TGTGCCAGCAGCCAAGGGGGCCGTGAAAAACTGTTTTTT. Translated: CASSQGGREKLFF.

The genes are TRBV28 and TRBJ1-6; a weak D match, TRBD1 (6 bases). Trimming cost V 6 bases and J 10 bases, with 22 bases left between them. The CDR3 has 16 amino acids. Germline CDR1 reads MDHEN; CDR2 reads SYDVKM. DNA of the CDR3: TGTGCCAGCAGGCCACAGGGTTTTACCCAATTCTCACCCCTCCACTTT. It specifies CASRPQGFTQFSPLHF. The variable domain in full, completed from reference TRBV28 and TRBJ1-6, reads DVKVTQSSRYLVKRTGEKVFLECVQDMDHENMFWYRQDPGLGLRLIYFSYDVKMKEKGDIPEGYSVSREKKERFSLILESASTNQTSMYLCASRPQGFTQFSPLHFGNGTRLTVT.

The chain recombines TRBV5-1 with TRBJ2-4, with TRBD2 as a possible D gene (6 bases). The V and J ends lost 6 bases and 3 bases respectively, with 13 bases between them. Germline V lookup: CDR1 SGHRS, CDR2 YFSETQ. The length of the CDR3 is 14 residues. The CDR3 coding sequence is TGCGCCAGCACTCCGGGGGAATTCAAAAACATTCAGTACTTC. This translates into CASTPGEFKNIQYF.

In this sample, this clonotype turned up a few times. V is TRBV2 and J is TRBJ2-2; D is ambiguous. The CDR3 consists of 12 residues. V dropped 6 bases and J dropped 3 bases, with 5 bases sitting between them. Germline CDR1 reads SNHLY; CDR2 reads FYNNEI. CDR3 region: CASRGYTGELFF. In nucleotides, the CDR3 is TGTGCCAGCAGGGGTTACACCGGGGAGCTGTTTTTT.

The chain employs TRBV29-1 and TRBJ1-1, with TRBD1 identical over 9 bases. This CDR3 is 15 amino acids long. Per germline, CDR1 SQVTM and CDR2 ANQGSEA. The ends lost 2 bases at V and 5 bases at J; junction bases unmatched: 9. The CDR3 protein is CSVEKGQGRGTEAFF. Written as DNA, the CDR3 is TGCAGCGTTGAAAAGGGACAGGGTCGAGGTACTGAAGCTTTCTTT. The complete variable domain, with remaining parts taken from reference TRBV29-1 and TRBJ1-1, reads SAVISQKPSRDICQRGTSLTIQCQVDSQVTMMFWYRQQPGQSLTLIATANQGSEATYESGFVIDKFPISRPNLTFSTLTVSNMSPEDSSIYLCSVEKGQGRGTEAFFGQGTRLTVV.

The CDR3 region is CAWSPDGLIYEQYF. For the CDR3, the DNA is TGTGCCTGGAGCCCGGACGGCTTGATTTACGAGCAGTACTTC. This chain joins TRBV30 and TRBJ2-7, with D unclear. V was cut by 3 bases and J by 4 bases, with 16 bases left in between. The length of the CDR3 is 14 residues. Germline V gene data show CDR1 as GTSNPN and CDR2 as SVGIG (reference sequence).

The CDR3 protein is CASSVDGVGTGELFF. The CDR3 DNA is TGTGCCAGCAGCGTAGACGGGGTGGGCACCGGGGAGCTGTTTTTT. The V and J genes are TRBV9 and TRBJ2-2, with D maybe TRBD2 (5 bases). Germline CDR1 is SGDLS and CDR2 is YYNGEE. This CDR3 region has 15 residues. The ends were cut back, 0 bases at V and 4 bases at J, with 10 bases in the middle.

The chain joins TRBV6-5 to TRBJ2-1; TRBD1 agrees at 7 bases. The V gene's germline CDR1 is MNHEY and CDR2 SVGAGI. V was clipped by 5 bases and J by 0 bases; unmatched bases: 7. The CDR3 is 16 amino acids. The chain's CDR3 is CASSPRTGLSYNEQFF. CDR3 DNA sequence: TGTGCCAGCAGTCCACGGACAGGCCTCTCCTACAATGAGCAGTTCTTC.

On this clonotype: One junction end does not reproduce the germline sequence, and a read error may be involved. The chain carries TRBV6-6 and TRBJ2-2; D not resolved. CDR3 length: 13 amino acids. Germline V gene sequence: CDR1 MNHNY, CDR2 SVGAGI (reference sequence). CDR3 loop: CAGSPPDGGELFF. DNA for the CDR3: TGTGCCGGCAGTCCCCCCGATGGCGGGGAGCTGTTTTTT.

Many counts were recorded for this clonotype. The CDR3 DNA sequence: TGTGCCATCAGCGGGGGGGGCGGCACTGAAGCTTTCTTT. Translation gives CAISGGGGTEAFF. V usage is TRBV10-3 and J usage is TRBJ1-1; D perhaps matches TRBD1 (6 bases). CDR1 is ENHRY and CDR2 is SYGVKD in the germline V gene. Trimming took 6 bases from V and 4 from J, leaving 12 bases between them. The CDR3 sequence is 13 residues long.

This clonotype was seen many times. V gene TRBV2 combines with J gene TRBJ1-1, with D hard to call. Germline V gene lookup returns CDR1 SNHLY and CDR2 FYNNEI. V was shortened by 2 bases and J by 5 bases, with 12 bases between the two germline ends. The CDR3 totals 14 residues. The CDR3 spells CASSEIARKTEAFF. In DNA, the CDR3 is TGTGCCAGCAGTGAAATCGCCCGAAAAACTGAAGCTTTCTTT.

CDR3 residues: CSVGRAREKLFF. The CDR3 nucleotides read TGCAGCGTTGGAAGGGCCCGTGAAAAACTGTTTTTT. The chain has TRBV29-1 and TRBJ1-4; D is ambiguous. This CDR3 is built from 12 residues. V was trimmed by 4 bases and J by 7 bases, leaving 10 bases between them. The V gene's germline CDR1 is SQVTM and CDR2 ANQGSEA.